Listed here are 3 T cell receptor beta chains from one sample, sequenced in a study of cytomegalovirus exposure and HLA in healthy donors. PCR amplification relied on 60 Vbeta primers (plus 13 Jbeta primers). The repertoire was sequenced with immunoSEQ multiplex PCR; TCRdb's copy has only in-frame clones and lacks some. This sample carries 50,000 to 70,000 clones, 62% of them seen once, and the ten largest clones take around 3%. The sample taken for sequencing was PBMCs. Every receptor here comes from a man aged 25 to 40 in good health and CMV-seronegative.

The chain uses TRBV29-1 and TRBJ1-1, with D unresolved. The CDR3 length is 10 residues. From germline, CDR1 is SQVTM and CDR2 ANQGSEA. Trimming cost V 4 bases and J 7 bases, with 7 bases left between them. CDR3 in amino acids: CSVAFREAFF. CDR3 DNA sequence: TGCAGCGTTGCTTTCCGTGAAGCTTTCTTT. Based on the CDR3 plus reference TRBV29-1 and TRBJ1-1, the full variable domain is SAVISQKPSRDICQRGTSLTIQCQVDSQVTMMFWYRQQPGQSLTLIATANQGSEATYESGFVIDKFPISRPNLTFSTLTVSNMSPEDSSIYLCSVAFREAFFGQGTRLTVV.

The chain couples TRBV2 to TRBJ2-1, with D possibly TRBD2 on 5 matching bases. Germline V CDR1 and CDR2: SNHLY, FYNNEI. Trimming shortened V by 1 base and J by 8 bases, and 15 bases separated the two germline ends. The CDR3 contains 15 residues. The CDR3 DNA sequence: TGTGCCAGCAGTGAAGTAGGCACAACAGCGGATGAGCAGTTCTTC. Protein sequence: CASSEVGTTADEQFF.

V usage is TRBV6-1 and J usage is TRBJ2-7; TRBD2 matches at 11 bases. The J segment lost 2 bases and the V segment lost 0 bases, leaving 0 bases of the junction unmatched. CDR3 length: 15 amino acids. The germline V gene encodes CDR1 MNHNS and CDR2 SASEGT. The CDR3 DNA is TGTGCCAGCAGTGAAGCTAGCGGGGGGGCCTACGAGCAGTACTTC. Translated: CASSEASGGAYEQYF.